These 29 T cell receptor beta chains were sequenced from one sample in a study of blood T cell repertoires in COVID-19. Assay: immunoSEQ multiplex PCR; the TCRdb copy retains only in-frame clones and omits some. The sample includes some 180,000 clones, around three quarters of them seen just once. Sequencing was performed on PBMCs or T cells enriched from blood (not recorded which). These receptors were collected from a woman in her 70s in a cohort exposed to, infected with or recovered from COVID-19 (not recorded which).

The chain combines TRBV6-2 or TRBV6-3 with TRBJ2-5, with 10 nucleotides matching TRBD1. CDR1 is MNHEY and CDR2 is SVGEGT in the germline V gene. J was trimmed by 10 bases and V by 5 bases; bases with no gene match: 13. The CDR3 covers 15 residues. Written as DNA, the CDR3 is TGTGCCAGCAGTAACATGCGGACAGGGGGGATGAACCAGTACTTC. This encodes CASSNMRTGGMNQYF.

The chain links TRBV6-5 to TRBJ1-1; D not certain. CDR1 MNHEY and CDR2 SVGAGI come from the germline V gene. This CDR3 is built from 13 residues. V was clipped by 3 bases and J by 10 bases, with 15 bases between them. The CDR3 DNA is TGTGCCAGCAGTTATCCGGCAGTACGGGGAGCTTTCTTT. Translating it yields CASSYPAVRGAFF.

This clone has just a few counts. The CDR3, as DNA: TGCGCCAGCAGCCAAGATTGGGGACTAGCCAAAAACATTCAGTACTTC. Translation gives CASSQDWGLAKNIQYF. The chain joins TRBV4-1 to TRBJ2-4, with D tentatively TRBD2 (6 bases). Trimming took 0 bases from V and 0 from J, leaving 9 bases between them. Germline CDR1 and CDR2: MGHRA and YSYEKL. CDR3 size: 16 residues.

The V and J genes are TRBV14 and TRBJ1-4; D might be TRBD1 (6 bases). This CDR3 region has 18 residues. Germline V gene lookup returns CDR1 SGHDN and CDR2 FVKESK. V was clipped by 0 bases and J by 5 bases, with 19 bases between them. The CDR3 protein is CASSQERDTGNRNEKLFF. For the CDR3, the DNA is TGTGCCAGCAGCCAAGAGAGGGACACGGGAAACAGAAATGAAAAACTGTTTTTT.

V is TRBV7-9 and J is TRBJ1-5; D ambiguous. This CDR3 comprises 15 residues. From germline, CDR1 is SEHNR and CDR2 FQNEAQ (reference sequence). V dropped 1 base and J dropped 6 bases, with 13 bases sitting between them. Here the CDR3 reads CASSLGGRRGQPQHF. CDR3 coding DNA: TGTGCCAGCAGCTTAGGAGGGAGGCGCGGTCAGCCCCAGCATTTT.

This clone appeared a single time. This sequence joins TRBV7-6 and TRBJ2-7; 8 bases map to TRBD1. CDR3 length equals 15 residues. Losses at the gene ends were 4 bases for V and 4 bases for J; bases not matched to a gene: 9. The V gene's germline CDR1 is SGHVS and CDR2 FNYEAQ. CDR3 DNA sequence: TGTGCCAGCAGCTCCCCCGGGACAGGACCTTACGAGCAGTACTTC. It translates to CASSSPGTGPYEQYF. Drawing the rest from reference TRBV7-6 and TRBJ2-7, the complete variable domain is GAGVSQSPRYKVTKRGQDVALRCDPISGHVSLYWYRQALGQGPEFLTYFNYEAQQDKSGLPNDRFSAERPEGSISTLTIQRTEQRDSAMYRCASSSPGTGPYEQYFGPGTRLTVT.

This sequence joins TRBV18 and TRBJ1-1; the match to TRBD1 covers 9 bases. With 6 bases clipped from V and 2 bases from J, the junction kept 4 bases outside the gene matches. The CDR3 loop spans 14 amino acids. The germline V gene encodes CDR1 KGHSH and CDR2 LQKENI. The CDR3 reads CASSPTGGNTEAFF. The CDR3 region has the DNA TGTGCCAGCTCCCCGACAGGGGGTAACACTGAAGCTTTCTTT.

This clone was seen more than once but under ten times. The gene calls are TRBV7-9 and TRBJ2-7; TRBD2 aligns across 8 bases. This CDR3 region has 13 residues. From germline, CDR1 is SEHNR and CDR2 FQNEAQ (reference sequence). V lost 5 bases to trimming and J lost 4 bases; unmatched junction nucleotides: 4. The CDR3 DNA is TGTGCCAGCAGCCGATCGGGGGGGTACGAGCAGTACTTC. Translated: CASSRSGGYEQYF.

This clone was found a few times. The chain carries TRBV7-6 and TRBJ2-1; possible D gene TRBD1, 5 bases. The CDR3 length is 12 residues. From germline, CDR1 is SGHVS and CDR2 FNYEAQ. The ends were cut back, 6 bases at V and 5 bases at J, with 8 bases in the middle. CDR3 amino acids: CASSNRNNEQFF. Here the CDR3 DNA reads TGTGCCAGCAGTAACAGGAACAATGAGCAGTTCTTC.

The chain employs TRBV6-5 and TRBJ1-5; 7 positions match TRBD1. The CDR3 consists of 15 residues. The junction had 13 bases not matched to a gene; V was cut back by 10 bases and J by 4 bases. From germline, CDR1 is MNHEY and CDR2 SVGAGI. For the CDR3, the DNA is TGTGCCATCCAGTGGCTGGACAGGAATAATCAGCCCCAGCATTTT. It is translated as CAIQWLDRNNQPQHF.

This clone was counted a few times. This chain joins TRBV29-1 and TRBJ2-1, with a possible D match to TRBD1 (6 bases). CDR3 length: 14 amino acids. The germline V gene has CDR1 SQVTM and CDR2 ANQGSEA. Trimming removed 7 bases at V and 6 bases at J, with 19 bases between. CDR3 in amino acids: CSAPGARQPNEQFF. DNA of the CDR3: TGCAGCGCCCCAGGGGCCCGACAGCCCAATGAGCAGTTCTTC.

The J gene is TRBJ1-2, the V gene TRBV7-9; 7 nucleotides match TRBD1. Germline assignment: CDR1 SEHNR and CDR2 FQNEAQ (reference sequence). The CDR3 is made up of 13 amino acids. With 5 bases clipped from V and 7 bases from J, the junction kept 7 bases outside the gene matches. The CDR3 loop reads CASSPTGEGGYTF. The CDR3 DNA reads as TGTGCCAGCAGCCCCACAGGGGAAGGTGGCTACACCTTC.

This clone has just a few counts. This chain joins TRBV18 and TRBJ2-7; D is unresolved. Germline loops: CDR1 KGHSH, CDR2 LQKENI. The V end lost 2 bases, the J end lost 3 bases, and 8 bases lay between the germline ends. This CDR3 contains 13 residues. This CDR3 reads CASSPGAHYEQYF. CDR3 nucleotide sequence: TGTGCCAGCTCACCAGGAGCCCACTACGAGCAGTACTTC.

The V and J genes are TRBV19 and TRBJ1-4; TRBD1 aligns across 7 bases. The germline V gene has CDR1 LNHDA and CDR2 SQIVND (reference sequence). This CDR3 is built from 15 residues. V lost 5 bases, J lost 8 bases, and 11 bases stayed unmatched. CDR3 sequence (DNA): TGTGCCAGTAGTTACAAGGGACAGTGGGAAGAAAAACTGTTTTTT. Encoded protein: CASSYKGQWEEKLFF.

This chain joins TRBV5-1 and TRBJ2-3; 13 bases agree with TRBD2. Losses at the gene ends were 0 bases for V and 3 bases for J; bases not matched to a gene: 10. The CDR3 loop spans 19 amino acids. The V gene's germline CDR1 is SGHRS and CDR2 YFSETQ. The CDR3 region is CASSLARTSGRGLTDTQYF. The CDR3, as DNA: TGCGCCAGCAGCTTGGCCAGGACTAGCGGGAGAGGGCTAACAGATACGCAGTATTTT.

V gene TRBV27 combines with J gene TRBJ2-7; 12 bases are a match to TRBD1. The V gene's germline CDR1 is MNHEY and CDR2 SMNVEV (reference sequence). V shed 4 bases, J shed 4 bases, and the junction held 8 bases outside the gene matches. This CDR3 has 16 amino acids. CDR3 residues: CASSSPPGQGAYEQYF. CDR3 sequence (DNA): TGTGCCAGCAGTTCCCCCCCGGGACAGGGGGCTTACGAGCAGTACTTC.

CDR3 coding DNA: TGTGCCAGCAGGGTCCGAAGCGGGACCGCCTACGAGCAGTACTTC. Translating it yields CASRVRSGTAYEQYF. This chain connects TRBV7-2 to TRBJ2-7; 7 bases are shared with TRBD2. Per the germline V gene, CDR1 is SGHTA and CDR2 is FQGNSA. The CDR3 runs to 15 residues. V shed 6 bases, J shed 2 bases, and the junction held 10 bases outside the gene matches.

The chain links TRBV28 to TRBJ1-5; TRBD1 aligns across 9 bases. The CDR3 totals 14 residues. Losses at the gene ends were 7 bases for V and 5 bases for J; bases not matched to a gene: 6. The V gene's germline CDR1 is MDHEN and CDR2 SYDVKM. CDR3 nucleotides: TGTGCCAGCACCAAGACAGGGGGGGATCAGCCCCAGCATTTT. It specifies CASTKTGGDQPQHF.

This chain joins TRBV6-5 and TRBJ1-3, with 7 bases aligning to TRBD1. V dropped 0 bases and J dropped 0; count of bases not matched to a gene: 2. Germline assignment: CDR1 MNHEY and CDR2 SVGAGI. The CDR3 runs to 16 residues. The CDR3 DNA reads as TGTGCCAGCAGTTACTCGACAGGGATCTCTGGAAACACCATATATTTT. Its translation: CASSYSTGISGNTIYF.

This clone was seen a few times. This rearrangement joins TRBV28 to TRBJ1-1; D unresolved. Looked up from germline, CDR1 is MDHEN and CDR2 is SYDVKM. Trimming stripped 4 bases from V and 5 bases from J, with 14 bases between. The CDR3 consists of 14 residues. CDR3 sequence reads: CASSWVRGLTEAFF. DNA of the CDR3: TGTGCCAGCAGTTGGGTCCGGGGTCTGACTGAAGCTTTCTTT.

V is TRBV29-1 and J is TRBJ1-2, with 8 nucleotides matching TRBD1. Germline CDR1 SQVTM, CDR2 ANQGSEA. The trim removed 6 bases at V and 3 bases at J, leaving 0 bases unmatched. The length of the CDR3 is 11 residues. The CDR3 here is CSVTGDYGYTF. The CDR3 DNA sequence: TGCAGCGTGACAGGGGACTATGGCTACACCTTC.

The chain employs TRBV5-1 and TRBJ2-1, with 7 bases fitting TRBD1. The J segment lost 0 bases and the V segment lost 1 base, leaving 4 bases of the junction unmatched. The CDR3 is made up of 16 amino acids. Germline CDR1 reads SGHRS; CDR2 reads YFSETQ. The CDR3 spells CASSLSGGNSYNEQFF. The CDR3, as DNA: TGCGCCAGCAGCTTGTCAGGGGGTAACTCCTACAATGAGCAGTTCTTC.

The rearrangement uses TRBV2 and TRBJ1-4, with TRBD1 matching 7 bases. Looked up from germline, CDR1 is SNHLY and CDR2 is FYNNEI. The CDR3 is 15 amino acids. Unmatched junction bases numbered 12, after V lost 6 bases and J lost 8 bases. DNA of the CDR3: TGTGCCAGCAGGGAAAACAGGGGTGAGGAAGAAAAACTGTTTTTT. As protein: CASRENRGEEEKLFF.

The V and J genes are TRBV28 and TRBJ2-7; perhaps TRBD2 as D (5 bases). Germline CDR1 and CDR2: MDHEN and SYDVKM. V was trimmed by 2 bases and J by 3 bases, leaving 8 bases between them. This CDR3 is 13 amino acids long. CDR3 DNA: TGTGCCAGCAGTTTACACACTAGCTACGAGCAGTACTTC. As protein: CASSLHTSYEQYF. The complete variable domain, with remaining parts taken from reference TRBV28 and TRBJ2-7, reads DVKVTQSSRYLVKRTGEKVFLECVQDMDHENMFWYRQDPGLGLRLIYFSYDVKMKEKGDIPEGYSVSREKKERFSLILESASTNQTSMYLCASSLHTSYEQYFGPGTRLTVT.

The chain recombines TRBV11-1 with TRBJ1-4; no clear D gene. Trimming cost V 4 bases and J 3 bases, with 12 bases left between them. Germline assignment: CDR1 SGHAT and CDR2 FQDESV (reference sequence). This CDR3 spans 15 amino acids. Here the CDR3 DNA reads TGTGCCAGCAGCTCCCGGGGAGGACCTAATGAAAAACTGTTTTTT. Translation: CASSSRGGPNEKLFF.

This clone came up a few times. The CDR3 DNA reads TGTGCCACCACGCTGAGAGGGAGCCCCCCCTACGAGCAGTACTTC. It specifies CATTLRGSPPYEQYF. The chain recombines TRBV28 with TRBJ2-7; D may be TRBD2 (5 bases). This CDR3 has 15 residues. Trimming removed 10 bases at V and 2 bases at J, with 21 bases between. The germline V gene has CDR1 MDHEN and CDR2 SYDVKM.

This clone has just one count. The J gene is TRBJ2-3, the V gene TRBV7-2, with 7 bases aligning to TRBD2. Losses at the gene ends were 5 bases for V and 0 bases for J; bases not matched to a gene: 8. This CDR3 comprises 16 residues. Germline CDR1 is SGHTA and CDR2 is FQGNSA. CDR3 loop: CASSLGTTLSTDTQYF. CDR3 nucleotides: TGTGCCAGCAGCCTCGGGACTACCTTAAGCACAGATACGCAGTATTTT.

The chain is built from TRBV18 and TRBJ2-3; 11 nucleotides align to TRBD2. V lost 4 bases to trimming and J lost 4 bases; unmatched junction nucleotides: 7. This CDR3 region has 16 residues. Germline CDR1 reads KGHSH; CDR2 reads LQKENI. CDR3 DNA sequence: TGTGCCAGCTCACACGGGACTAGCGGAAGAGCAGATACGCAGTATTTT. Protein: CASSHGTSGRADTQYF.

The gene calls are TRBV9 and TRBJ1-3; TRBD1 is a possible D gene (6 bases). CDR3 size: 17 residues. Trimming took 4 bases from V and 0 from J, leaving 17 bases between them. CDR1 is SGDLS, CDR2 YYNGEE, per germline. DNA for the CDR3: TGTGCCAGCAGCTTATGGGACATCCAAGTCTCTGGAAACACCATATATTTT. Encoded protein: CASSLWDIQVSGNTIYF.